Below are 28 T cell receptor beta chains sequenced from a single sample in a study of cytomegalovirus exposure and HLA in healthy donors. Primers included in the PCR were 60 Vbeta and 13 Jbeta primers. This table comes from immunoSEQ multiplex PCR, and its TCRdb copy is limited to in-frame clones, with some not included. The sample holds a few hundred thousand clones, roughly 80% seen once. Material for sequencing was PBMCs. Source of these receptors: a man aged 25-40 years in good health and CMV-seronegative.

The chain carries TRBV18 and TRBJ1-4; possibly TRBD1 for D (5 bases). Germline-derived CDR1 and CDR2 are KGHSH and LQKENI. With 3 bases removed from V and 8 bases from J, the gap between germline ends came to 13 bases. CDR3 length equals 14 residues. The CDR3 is CASSPSGIGEKLFF. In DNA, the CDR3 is TGTGCCAGCTCACCTTCAGGGATTGGAGAAAAACTGTTTTTT.

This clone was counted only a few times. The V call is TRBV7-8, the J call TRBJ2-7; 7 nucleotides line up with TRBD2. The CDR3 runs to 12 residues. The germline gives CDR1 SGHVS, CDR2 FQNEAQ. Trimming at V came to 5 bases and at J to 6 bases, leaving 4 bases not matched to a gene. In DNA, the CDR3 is TGTGCCAGCAGCCCCGGGGAGGGCGAGCAGTACTTC. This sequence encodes CASSPGEGEQYF.

The CDR3 protein is CASSFSPPPSGSYEQYF. The CDR3 nucleotides are TGTGCCAGCAGCTTTAGCCCACCCCCTAGCGGATCCTACGAGCAGTACTTC. This sequence joins TRBV27 and TRBJ2-7, with 7 bases identical to TRBD2. CDR3 length equals 17 residues. The germline V gene has CDR1 MNHEY and CDR2 SMNVEV (reference sequence). Trimming took 6 bases from V and 1 from J; bases not matched to a gene: 15.

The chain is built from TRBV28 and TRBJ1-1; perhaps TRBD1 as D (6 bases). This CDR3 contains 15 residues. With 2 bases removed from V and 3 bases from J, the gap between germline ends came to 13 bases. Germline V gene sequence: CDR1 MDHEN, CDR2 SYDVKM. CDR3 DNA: TGTGCCAGCAGTTTAGGGGGCTCTAGGGACACTGAAGCTTTCTTT. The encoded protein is CASSLGGSRDTEAFF.

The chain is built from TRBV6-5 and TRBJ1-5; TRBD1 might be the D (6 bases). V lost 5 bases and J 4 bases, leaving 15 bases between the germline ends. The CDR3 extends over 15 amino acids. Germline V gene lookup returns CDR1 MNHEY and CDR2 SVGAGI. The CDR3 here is CASSATGTTNQPQHF. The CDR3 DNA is TGTGCCAGCAGTGCTACCGGGACAACGAATCAGCCCCAGCATTTT.

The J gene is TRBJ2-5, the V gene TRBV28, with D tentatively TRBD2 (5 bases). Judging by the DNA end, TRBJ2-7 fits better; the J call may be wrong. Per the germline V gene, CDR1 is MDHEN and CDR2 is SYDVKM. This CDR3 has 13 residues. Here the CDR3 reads CASSSPGIYEQYF. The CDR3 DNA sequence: TGTGCCAGCAGTTCCCCGGGGATATACGAGCAGTACTTC.

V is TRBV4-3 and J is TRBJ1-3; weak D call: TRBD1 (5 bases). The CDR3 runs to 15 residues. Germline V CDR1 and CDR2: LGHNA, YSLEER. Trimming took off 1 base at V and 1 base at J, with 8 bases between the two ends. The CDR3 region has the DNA TGCGCCAGCAGCCAAGGGGGGGGATCTGGAAACACCATATATTTT. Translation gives CASSQGGGSGNTIYF.

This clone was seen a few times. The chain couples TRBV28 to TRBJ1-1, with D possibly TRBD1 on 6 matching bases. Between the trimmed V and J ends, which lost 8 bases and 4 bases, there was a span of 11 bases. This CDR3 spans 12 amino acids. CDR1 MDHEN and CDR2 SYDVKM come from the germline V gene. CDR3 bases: TGTGCCAGCGCCCGAGGGGGCACTGAAGCTTTCTTT. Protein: CASARGGTEAFF.

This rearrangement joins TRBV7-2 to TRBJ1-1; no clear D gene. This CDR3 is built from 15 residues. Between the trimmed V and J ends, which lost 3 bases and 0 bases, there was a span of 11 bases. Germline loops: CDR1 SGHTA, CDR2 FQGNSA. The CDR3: CASSFSLRLNTEAFF. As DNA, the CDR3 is TGTGCCAGCAGCTTCTCACTGCGATTGAACACTGAAGCTTTCTTT.

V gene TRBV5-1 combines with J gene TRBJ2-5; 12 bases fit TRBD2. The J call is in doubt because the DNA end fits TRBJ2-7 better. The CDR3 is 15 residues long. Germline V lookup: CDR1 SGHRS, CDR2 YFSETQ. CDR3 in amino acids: CASSLLAGGSYEQYF. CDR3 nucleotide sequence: TGCGCCAGCAGCTTGCTAGCGGGGGGGTCCTACGAGCAGTACTTC.

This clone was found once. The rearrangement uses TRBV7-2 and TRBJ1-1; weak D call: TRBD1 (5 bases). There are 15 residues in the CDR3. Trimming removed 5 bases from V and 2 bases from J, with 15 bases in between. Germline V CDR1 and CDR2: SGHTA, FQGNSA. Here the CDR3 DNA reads TGTGCCAGCAGCCCCACTACCGACAGAAACACTGAAGCTTTCTTT. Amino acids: CASSPTTDRNTEAFF.

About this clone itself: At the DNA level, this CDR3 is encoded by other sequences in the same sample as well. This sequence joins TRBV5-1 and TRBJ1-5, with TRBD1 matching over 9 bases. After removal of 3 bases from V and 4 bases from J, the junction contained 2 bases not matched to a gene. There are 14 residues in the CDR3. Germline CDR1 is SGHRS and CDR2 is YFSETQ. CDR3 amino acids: CASSSGQGNQPQHF. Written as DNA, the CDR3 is TGCGCCAGCAGCTCGGGACAGGGTAATCAGCCCCAGCATTTT.

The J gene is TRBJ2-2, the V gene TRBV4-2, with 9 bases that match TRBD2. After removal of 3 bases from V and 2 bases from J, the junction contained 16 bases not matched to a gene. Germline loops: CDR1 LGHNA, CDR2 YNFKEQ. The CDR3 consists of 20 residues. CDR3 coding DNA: TGTGCCAGCAGCCACCCCGGGGGGGTAAGCGGGGGGACCAACACCGGGGAGCTGTTTTTT. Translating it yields CASSHPGGVSGGTNTGELFF.

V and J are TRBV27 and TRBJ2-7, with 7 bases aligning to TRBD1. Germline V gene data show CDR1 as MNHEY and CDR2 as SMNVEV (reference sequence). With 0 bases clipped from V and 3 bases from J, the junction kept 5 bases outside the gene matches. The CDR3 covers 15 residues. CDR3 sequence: CASSLSPSGGYEQYF. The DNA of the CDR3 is TGTGCCAGCAGTTTATCCCCATCAGGGGGCTACGAGCAGTACTTC.

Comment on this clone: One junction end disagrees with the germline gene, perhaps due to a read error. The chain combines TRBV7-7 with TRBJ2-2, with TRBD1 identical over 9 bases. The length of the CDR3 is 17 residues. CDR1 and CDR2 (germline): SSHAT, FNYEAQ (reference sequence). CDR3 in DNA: TGTGCTAGCAGCTTAGCAGTCACAGGGGGCCCGGCCGGGGAGCTGCTTTTT. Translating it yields CASSLAVTGGPAGELLF. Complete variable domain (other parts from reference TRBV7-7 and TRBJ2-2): GAGVSQSPRYKVTKRGQDVTLRCDPISSHATLYWYQQALGQGPEFLTYFNYEAQPDKSGLPSDRFSAERPEGSISTLTIQRTEQRDSAMYRCASSLAVTGGPAGELLFGEGSRLTVL.

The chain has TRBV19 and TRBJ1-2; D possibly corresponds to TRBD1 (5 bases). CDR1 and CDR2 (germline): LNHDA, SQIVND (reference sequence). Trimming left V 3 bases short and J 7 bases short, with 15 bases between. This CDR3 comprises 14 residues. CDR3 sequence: CASSIGSGRGGYTF. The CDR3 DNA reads TGTGCCAGTAGTATTGGATCCGGGAGGGGTGGCTACACCTTC.

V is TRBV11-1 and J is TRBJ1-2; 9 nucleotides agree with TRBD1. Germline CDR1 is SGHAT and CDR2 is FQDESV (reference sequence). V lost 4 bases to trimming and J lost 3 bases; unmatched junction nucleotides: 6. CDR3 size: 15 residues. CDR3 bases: TGTGCCAGCAGCTCGGGACAGGGTTCCCACTATGGCTACACCTTC. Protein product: CASSSGQGSHYGYTF.

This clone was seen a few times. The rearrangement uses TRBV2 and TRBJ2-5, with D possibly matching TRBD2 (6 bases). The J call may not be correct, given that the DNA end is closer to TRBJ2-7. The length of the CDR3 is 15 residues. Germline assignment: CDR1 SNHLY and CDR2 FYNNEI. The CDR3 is CASRVRSGSSYEQYF. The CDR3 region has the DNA TGTGCCAGCAGAGTCCGTAGCGGCAGCTCCTACGAGCAGTACTTC.

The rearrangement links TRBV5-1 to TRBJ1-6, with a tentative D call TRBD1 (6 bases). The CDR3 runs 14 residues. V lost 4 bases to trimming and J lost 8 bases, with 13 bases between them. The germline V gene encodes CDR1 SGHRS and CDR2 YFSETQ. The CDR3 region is CASSKGQSYSPLHF. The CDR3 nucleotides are TGCGCCAGCAGCAAAGGACAGTCGTATTCACCCCTCCACTTT.

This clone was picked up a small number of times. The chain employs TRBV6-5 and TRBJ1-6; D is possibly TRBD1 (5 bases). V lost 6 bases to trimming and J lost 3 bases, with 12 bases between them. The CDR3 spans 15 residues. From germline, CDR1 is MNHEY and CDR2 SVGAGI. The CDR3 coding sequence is TGTGCCAGCAGAACCACAGGTCTCTATAATTCACCCCTCCACTTT. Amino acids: CASRTTGLYNSPLHF.

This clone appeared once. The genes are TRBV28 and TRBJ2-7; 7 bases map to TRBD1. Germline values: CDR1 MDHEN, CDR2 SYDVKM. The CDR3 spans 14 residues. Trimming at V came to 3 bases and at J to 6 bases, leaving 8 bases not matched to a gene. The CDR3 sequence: CASSLMRGRAEQYF. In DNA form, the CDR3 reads TGTGCCAGCAGTTTGATGAGGGGGCGTGCCGAGCAGTACTTC.

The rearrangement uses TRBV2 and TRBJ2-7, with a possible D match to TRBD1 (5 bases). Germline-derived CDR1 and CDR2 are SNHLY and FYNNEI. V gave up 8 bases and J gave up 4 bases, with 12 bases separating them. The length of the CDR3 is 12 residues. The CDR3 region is CASDWQGYEQYF. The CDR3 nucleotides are TGTGCCAGCGACTGGCAGGGTTACGAGCAGTACTTC.

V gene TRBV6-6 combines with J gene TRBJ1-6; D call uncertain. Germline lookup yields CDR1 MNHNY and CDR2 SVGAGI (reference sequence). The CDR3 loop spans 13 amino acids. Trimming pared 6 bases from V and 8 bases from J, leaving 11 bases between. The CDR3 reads CASSRGIYSPLHF. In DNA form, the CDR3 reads TGTGCCAGCAGCCGCGGGATTTATTCACCCCTCCACTTT.

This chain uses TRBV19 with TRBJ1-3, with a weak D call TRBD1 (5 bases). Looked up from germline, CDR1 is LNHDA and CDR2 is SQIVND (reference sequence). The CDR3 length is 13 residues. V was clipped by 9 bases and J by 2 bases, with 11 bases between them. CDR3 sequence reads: CASRGGTGNTIYF. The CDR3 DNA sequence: TGTGCCAGCCGCGGGGGGACTGGAAACACCATATATTTT.

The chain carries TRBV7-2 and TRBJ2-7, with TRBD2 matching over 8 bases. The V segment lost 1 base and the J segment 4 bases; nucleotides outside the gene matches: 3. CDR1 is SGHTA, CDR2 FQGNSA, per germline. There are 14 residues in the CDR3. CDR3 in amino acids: CASSLEASGYEQYF. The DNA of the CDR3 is TGTGCCAGCAGCTTAGAGGCTAGCGGGTACGAGCAGTACTTC.

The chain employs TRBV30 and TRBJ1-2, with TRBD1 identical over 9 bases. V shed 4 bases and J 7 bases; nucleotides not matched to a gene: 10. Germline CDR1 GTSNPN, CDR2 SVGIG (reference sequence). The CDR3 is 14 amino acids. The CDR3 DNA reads TGTGCCTGGAACGCAAACAGGGGGCTCGGTGGCTACACCTTC. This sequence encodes CAWNANRGLGGYTF.

The chain's CDR3 is CASSFSGGNEQFF. CDR3 nucleotides: TGTGCCAGCAGTTTCAGCGGGGGAAATGAGCAGTTCTTC. This chain joins TRBV28 and TRBJ2-1; 8 bases map to TRBD2. V lost 3 bases to trimming and J lost 7 bases; unmatched junction nucleotides: 2. This CDR3 is built from 13 residues. From germline, CDR1 is MDHEN and CDR2 SYDVKM. Filled out from reference TRBV28 and TRBJ2-1, the complete variable domain reads DVKVTQSSRYLVKRTGEKVFLECVQDMDHENMFWYRQDPGLGLRLIYFSYDVKMKEKGDIPEGYSVSREKKERFSLILESASTNQTSMYLCASSFSGGNEQFFGPGTRLTVL.

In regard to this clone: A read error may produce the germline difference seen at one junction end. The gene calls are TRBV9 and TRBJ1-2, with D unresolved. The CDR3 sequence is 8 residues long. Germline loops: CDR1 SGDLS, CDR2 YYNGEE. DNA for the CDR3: TGTGCCAGCAGCGCCCTCGAGTTC. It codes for CASSALEF.